The sequence of this T cell receptor (beta chain) was determined in a study of T cell responses to AZD1222 COVID-19 vaccine. Study results and caveats: Only 6 or 7 people who got AZD1222 tested seropositive at baseline.

The data were produced by immunoSEQ multiplex PCR, yet TCRdb's version contains in-frame clones alone and is incomplete. This sample carries 90,000 to 150,000 clones, around 90% of them seen once, and the ten largest clones take around 3.8%. Trimming stripped 4 bases from V and 2 bases from J, with 13 bases between. CDR1 is SGHNT, CDR2 YYREEE, per germline (reference sequence). The CDR3 consists of 14 residues. Of note for this clone: Its antigen is not known.

The sample was peripheral blood, taken 28 days after the second dose of the MenACWY control vaccine. The sequence was obtained from an adult who received the MenACWY meningococcal vaccine as a control. J is TRBJ2-7 and V is TRBV5-4, with D perhaps TRBD1 (5 bases). CDR3 DNA sequence: TGTGCCAGCAGCATTAGGACAATGACCTACGAGCAGTACTTC. Its protein product is CASSIRTMTYEQYF.